The clone carrying this TCR beta chain appeared a few times. Its antigen is not identified. A 5'RACE reaction primed in the constant segment made cDNA libraries of TCR alpha and TCR beta, and these carried sample barcodes and UMIs. Via MiXCR, TCRdb re-called the 5' RACE reads, giving one row per CDR3 protein. There are about 140,000 distinct CDR3 sequences in the sample; 14% occur only once, and about 30% lies in the top ten. This sample stems from a study of T-cell memory formation after mild COVID-19. Study context: TCR clusters were largely donor specific. Study-wide results and limits: Prior to infection, memory already included some responding clones, suggesting cross-reactive memory joined. Researchers report contracting CD4+ clones mostly in CM and EM, with CD8+ clones in EMRA.

Germline V gene sequence: CDR1 LGHDT, CDR2 YNNKEL (reference sequence). V lost 3 bases to trimming and J lost 0 bases, with 15 bases between them. The CDR3 runs 17 residues. The specimen was PBMCs or a T cell subset sorted from them (not recorded which). The origin of this receptor is an adult woman who had mild COVID-19 (a few samples of this study predate the infection). Cell type and time point are not known. This chain joins TRBV3-1 and TRBJ2-4; D not certain. The CDR3 loop reads CASSQLRSGLAKNIQYF. CDR3 nucleotide sequence: TGTGCCAGCAGCCAGCTTAGGAGTGGCCTAGCCAAAAACATTCAGTACTTC.